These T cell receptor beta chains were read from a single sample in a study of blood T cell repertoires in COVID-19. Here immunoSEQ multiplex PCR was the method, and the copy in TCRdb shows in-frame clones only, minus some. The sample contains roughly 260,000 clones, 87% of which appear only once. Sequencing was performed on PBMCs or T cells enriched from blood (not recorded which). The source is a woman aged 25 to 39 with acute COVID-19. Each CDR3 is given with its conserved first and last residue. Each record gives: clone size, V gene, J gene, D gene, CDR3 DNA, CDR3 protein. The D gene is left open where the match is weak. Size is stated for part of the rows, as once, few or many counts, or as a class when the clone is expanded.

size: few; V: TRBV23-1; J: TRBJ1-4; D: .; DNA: TGCGCCAGCAGTCAACATCGCAGGGCAAATGAAAAACTGTTTTTT; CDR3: CASSQHRRANEKLFF
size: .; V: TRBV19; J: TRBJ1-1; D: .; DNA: TGTGCCAGTAGTACAAGACAGAACACTGAAGCTTTCTTT; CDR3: CASSTRQNTEAFF
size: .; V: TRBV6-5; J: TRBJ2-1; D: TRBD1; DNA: TGTGCCAGCAGTCAACAGGGGTACAATGAGCAGTTCTTC; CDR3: CASSQQGYNEQFF
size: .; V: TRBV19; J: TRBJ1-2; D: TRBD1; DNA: TGTGCCAGTAGCCAGGACAGGGCGGCTGGCTACACCTTC; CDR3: CASSQDRAAGYTF
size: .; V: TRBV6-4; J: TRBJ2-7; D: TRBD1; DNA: TGTGCCAGCAGGGGGACAGGGGTCCCCTACGAGCAGTACTTC; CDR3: CASRGTGVPYEQYF
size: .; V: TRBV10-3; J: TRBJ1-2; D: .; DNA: TGTGCCATCAGCCACGGGGGACTGAACTATGGCTACACCTTC; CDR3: CAISHGGLNYGYTF
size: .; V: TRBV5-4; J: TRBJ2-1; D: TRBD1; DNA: TGTGCCAGCAGCGCCCGGGACAGGGCCGAATACAATGAGCAGTTCTTC; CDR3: CASSARDRAEYNEQFF
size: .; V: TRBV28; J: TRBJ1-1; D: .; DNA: TGTGCCAGCAAAGGGGCCAGGGTCGGGTCGGTGGCTGAAGCTTTCTTT; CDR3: CASKGARVGSVAEAFF
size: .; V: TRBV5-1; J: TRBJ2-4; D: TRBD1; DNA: TGCGCCAGCAGCCTGGGACAGGGTGACATTCAGTACTTC; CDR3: CASSLGQGDIQYF
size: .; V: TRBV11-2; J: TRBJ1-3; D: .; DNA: TGTGCCTCTAGAGAGGGAAACACCATATATTTT; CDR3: CASREGNTIYF
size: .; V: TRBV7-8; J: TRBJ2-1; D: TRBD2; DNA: TGTGCCAGCAGCTCCTGGGCTGCGCTGGGGACTAGTCCCCAAGGTTGGCTCAATGAGCAGTTCTTC; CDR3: CASSSWAALGTSPQGWLNEQFF
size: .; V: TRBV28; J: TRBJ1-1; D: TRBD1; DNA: TGTGCCAGCAGACTAGACAGGGCCCCTGAAGCTTTCTTT; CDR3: CASRLDRAPEAFF
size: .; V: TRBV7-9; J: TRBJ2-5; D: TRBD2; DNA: TGTGCCAGCAGCTTTGCGGGACTAGCGGGAGTGGGGGAGACCCAGTACTTC; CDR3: CASSFAGLAGVGETQYF
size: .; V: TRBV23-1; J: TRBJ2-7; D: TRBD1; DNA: TGCGCCAGCAGTCCGGACCGGGACAGGGGCTACGAGCAGTACTTC; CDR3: CASSPDRDRGYEQYF
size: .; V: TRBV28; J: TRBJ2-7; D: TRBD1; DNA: TGTGCCAGCCGAAAGACGGACAGGATCTACGAGCAGTACTTC; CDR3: CASRKTDRIYEQYF
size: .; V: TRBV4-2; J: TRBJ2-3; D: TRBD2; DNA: TGTGCCAGCAGCTGGGGCAGCGGGAGCAATACTGATACGCAGTATTTT; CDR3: CASSWGSGSNTDTQYF
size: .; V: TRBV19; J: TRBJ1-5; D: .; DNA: TGTGCCAGTAGTATCGACACAACCTCCAATCAGCCCCAGCATTTT; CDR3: CASSIDTTSNQPQHF
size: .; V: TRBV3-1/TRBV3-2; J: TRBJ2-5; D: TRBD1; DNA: TGTGCCAGCAGTCATGACAGGGGGGAGACCCAGTACTTC; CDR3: CASSHDRGETQYF
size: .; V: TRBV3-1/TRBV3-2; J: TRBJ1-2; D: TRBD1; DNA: TGTGCCAGCAGCCAACTTTATCGGGACAGGGACGATTCTAACTATGGCTACACCTTC; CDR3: CASSQLYRDRDDSNYGYTF
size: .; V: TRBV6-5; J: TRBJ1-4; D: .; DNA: TGTGCCAGCAGTTACTCTGGGAGGGTGGGTAATGAAAAACTGTTTTTT; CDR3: CASSYSGRVGNEKLFF
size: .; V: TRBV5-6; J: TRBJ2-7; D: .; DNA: TGTGCCAGCAGCCCGATAGGAGCTTCTTACGAGCAGTACTTC; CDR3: CASSPIGASYEQYF
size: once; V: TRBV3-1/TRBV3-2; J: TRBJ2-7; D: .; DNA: TGTGCCAGCAGCCAGGGGAGGCACGAGCAGTACTTC; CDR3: CASSQGRHEQYF
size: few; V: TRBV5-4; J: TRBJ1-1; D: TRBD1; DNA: TGTGCCAGCAGCCCGGGACAGTGGAACACTGAAGCTTTCTTT; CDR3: CASSPGQWNTEAFF
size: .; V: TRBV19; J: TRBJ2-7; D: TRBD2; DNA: TGTGCCAGTAGTATAAGGACTAGCGGGAGGGCCTACGAGCAGTACTTC; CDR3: CASSIRTSGRAYEQYF
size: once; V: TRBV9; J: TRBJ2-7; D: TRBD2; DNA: TGTGCCAGCAGCGGAGCGGGAGTCGGGTACGAGCAGTACTTC; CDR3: CASSGAGVGYEQYF
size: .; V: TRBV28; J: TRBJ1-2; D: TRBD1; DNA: TGTGCCAGCAGTTTCCCGTCTCAGACAGGGCATGGCTACACCTTC; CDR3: CASSFPSQTGHGYTF
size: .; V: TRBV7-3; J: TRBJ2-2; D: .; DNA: TGTGCCAGCAGCTTATTTGGTGGCTCTCGAGGTACCGGGGAGCTGTTTTTT; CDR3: CASSLFGGSRGTGELFF
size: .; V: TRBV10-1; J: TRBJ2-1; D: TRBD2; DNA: TGCGCCAGCAGTGAGTATTCCAGCGGGAATGGCAATGAGCAGTTCTTC; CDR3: CASSEYSSGNGNEQFF
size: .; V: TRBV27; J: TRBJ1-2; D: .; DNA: TGTGCCAGCAGTTTAAGTCAGGGCGGTACTTATGGCTACACCTTC; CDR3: CASSLSQGGTYGYTF
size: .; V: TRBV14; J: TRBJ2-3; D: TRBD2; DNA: TGTGCCAGCAGCCGTTATGACGGACTAGCGGGGCTCACAGATACGCAGTATTTT; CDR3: CASSRYDGLAGLTDTQYF
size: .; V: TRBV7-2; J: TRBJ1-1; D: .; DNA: TGTGCCAGCAGCTTAGCGCTGCAGGGTCAAGCTTTCTTT; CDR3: CASSLALQGQAFF
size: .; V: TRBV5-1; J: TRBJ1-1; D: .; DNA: TGCGCCAGCAGCTGGGGAACAGGGAGCACTGAAGCTTTCTTT; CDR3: CASSWGTGSTEAFF
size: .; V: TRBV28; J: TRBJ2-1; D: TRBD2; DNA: TGTGCCAGCAGTTTGGGACTAGCGGTCCCCTACAATGAGCAGTTCTTC; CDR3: CASSLGLAVPYNEQFF
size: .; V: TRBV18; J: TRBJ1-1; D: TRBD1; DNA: TGTGCCAGCTCACCCGCGACAGGGAGAGGGACTGAAGCTTTCTTT; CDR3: CASSPATGRGTEAFF
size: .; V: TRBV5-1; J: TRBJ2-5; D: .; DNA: TGCGCCAGCAGACCAACCACGGGGGAGACCCAGTACTTC; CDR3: CASRPTTGETQYF
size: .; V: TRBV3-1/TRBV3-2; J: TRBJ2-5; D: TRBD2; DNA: TGTGCCAGCAGCCAAGACTTGTGGACTAGCGGGAGTCGAAAAGAGACCCAGTACTTC; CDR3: CASSQDLWTSGSRKETQYF
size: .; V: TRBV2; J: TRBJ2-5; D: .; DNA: TGTGCCAGTATACAGGGTTTGGAGACCCAGTACTTC; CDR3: CASIQGLETQYF
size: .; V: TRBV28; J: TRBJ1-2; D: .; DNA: TGTGCCAGCAGTCCCCAGGTGCCTTCTGGCTACACCTTC; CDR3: CASSPQVPSGYTF
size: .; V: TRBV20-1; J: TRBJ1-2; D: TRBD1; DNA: TGCAGACCTGGACAGGGAGGTGGCTACACCTTC; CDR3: CRPGQGGGYTF
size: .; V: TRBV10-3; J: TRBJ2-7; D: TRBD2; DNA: TGTGCCAGTAGCGGGAGTATGTACGAGCAGTACTTC; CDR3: CASSGSMYEQYF
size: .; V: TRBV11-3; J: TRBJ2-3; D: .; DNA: TGTGCCAGCAGCCCGAGAACTGGAGATACGCAGTATTTT; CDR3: CASSPRTGDTQYF
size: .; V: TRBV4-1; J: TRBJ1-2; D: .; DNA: TGCGCCAGCAGCCAAGGACATCCGCCGGCAGGGACTTATGGCTACACCTTC; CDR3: CASSQGHPPAGTYGYTF
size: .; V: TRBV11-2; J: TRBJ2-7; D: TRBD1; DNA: TGTGCCAGCAGCCCAGGGACAGGGAACTACGAGCAGTACTTC; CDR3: CASSPGTGNYEQYF
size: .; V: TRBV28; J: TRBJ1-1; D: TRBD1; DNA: TGTGCCACGGGGACAGGGGGTTGGACTGAAGCTTTCTTT; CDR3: CATGTGGWTEAFF
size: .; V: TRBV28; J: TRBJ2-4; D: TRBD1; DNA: TGTGCCAGCGTTGCCCCGGACAGGTCGGGCATTCAGTACTTC; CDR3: CASVAPDRSGIQYF